The 12 T cell receptor beta chains given below trace back to one sample, sequenced in a study of T-cell reconstitution after alpha-beta-depleted transplantation in children. Molecular barcoding with unique molecular identifiers was used for the TCRbeta library. One entry per CDR3 protein results from TCRdb running MiXCR on the PCR reads. The sample holds some 490,000 distinct CDR3 sequences, around an eighth seen once. The sequencing used PBMCs from the stem cell graft donor, collected from the stem cell graft. These receptors were collected from a human donor who donated a stem cell graft to a child with combined immunodeficiency.

The chain combines TRBV10-3 with TRBJ2-1; no definite D call. Looked up from germline, CDR1 is ENHRY and CDR2 is SYGVKD. The CDR3 is 16 residues long. V was pared by 2 bases and J by 0 bases, with 11 bases between. In nucleotides, the CDR3 is TGTGCCATCAGTGAGCCCGGGTTAAGCTCCTACAATGAGCAGTTCTTC. Its protein product is CAISEPGLSSYNEQFF.

The chain carries TRBV5-1 and TRBJ2-7; D remains ambiguous. The CDR3 totals 13 residues. The ends were cut back, 0 bases at V and 4 bases at J, with 8 bases in the middle. The V gene's germline CDR1 is SGHRS and CDR2 YFSETQ. The CDR3 spells CASSLADGYEQYF. The CDR3 nucleotides are TGCGCCAGCAGCTTGGCGGACGGGTACGAGCAGTACTTC.

This clonotype was detected only a few times. J is TRBJ2-3 and V is TRBV5-5, with D unclear. Germline assignment: CDR1 SGHKS and CDR2 YYEKEE (reference sequence). The CDR3 loop spans 17 amino acids. Trimming removed 0 bases from V and 4 bases from J, with 18 bases in between. CDR3 loop: CASSLDLRFQGSDTQYF. CDR3 coding DNA: TGTGCCAGCAGCTTGGATTTGCGATTCCAAGGATCAGATACGCAGTATTTT.

The chain carries TRBV14 and TRBJ2-5; the D is unclear. Germline lookup yields CDR1 SGHDN and CDR2 FVKESK. The V and J ends lost 1 base and 1 base respectively, with 10 bases between them. The CDR3 is 15 residues long. CDR3 DNA sequence: TGTGCCAGCAGCCAAGCTGCAGATATCCAAGAGACCCAGTACTTC. It encodes CASSQAADIQETQYF.

V and J are TRBV5-5 and TRBJ2-3; 13 bases map to TRBD2. This CDR3 spans 16 amino acids. Germline loops: CDR1 SGHKS, CDR2 YYEKEE (reference sequence). The J segment lost 5 bases and the V segment lost 4 bases, leaving 7 bases of the junction unmatched. CDR3 protein: CASSKGTSGIRDTQYF. CDR3 nucleotides: TGTGCCAGCAGCAAAGGGACTAGCGGGATTCGAGATACGCAGTATTTT.

This clonotype was found many times. The chain recombines TRBV20-1 with TRBJ2-5, with a weak D call TRBD2 (5 bases). The CDR3 is 15 amino acids. Germline assignment: CDR1 DFQATT and CDR2 SNEGSKA (reference sequence). V dropped 2 bases and J dropped 4 bases, with 17 bases sitting between them. CDR3 loop: CSARSPWGEAETQYF. CDR3 nucleotide sequence: TGCAGTGCTAGATCGCCGTGGGGAGAGGCAGAGACCCAGTACTTC.

The chain couples TRBV14 to TRBJ2-1; D is ambiguous. Germline V CDR1 and CDR2: SGHDN, FVKESK. V dropped 3 bases and J dropped 8 bases, with 8 bases sitting between them. The CDR3 runs 12 residues. The CDR3 spells CASSHRVDEQFF. CDR3 DNA sequence: TGTGCCAGCAGCCATCGCGTTGATGAGCAGTTCTTC.

This clonotype was seen ten or more times. V gene TRBV6-5 combines with J gene TRBJ1-2; 8 nucleotides agree with TRBD1. V lost 4 bases and J lost 3; bases outside the gene matches: 4. Germline V gene lookup returns CDR1 MNHEY and CDR2 SVGAGI. The length of the CDR3 is 14 residues. CDR3 protein: CASSFRGRDYGYTF. The DNA for the CDR3 is TGTGCCAGCAGTTTCAGGGGGCGCGACTATGGCTACACCTTC.

This clonotype was picked up many times. This rearrangement joins TRBV10-3 to TRBJ2-3, with 10 bases that match TRBD2. V lost 4 bases to trimming and J lost 1 base; unmatched junction nucleotides: 2. Per germline, CDR1 ENHRY and CDR2 SYGVKD. The CDR3 covers 15 residues. In nucleotides, the CDR3 is TGTGCCATCAGTGGCCTAGCGGGAGGCACAGATACGCAGTATTTT. This codes for CAISGLAGGTDTQYF.

A few counts support this clonotype. V is TRBV7-9 and J is TRBJ2-2; D gene uncertain. The CDR3 loop spans 16 amino acids. The V end lost 7 bases, the J end lost 1 base, and 16 bases lay between the germline ends. Germline CDR1 and CDR2: SEHNR and FQNEAQ (reference sequence). CDR3 nucleotide sequence: TGTGCCAGCACAGAATTAGGGCGGAGGAACACCGGGGAGCTGTTTTTT. Its protein is CASTELGRRNTGELFF.

This clonotype was picked up a small number of times. The CDR3 DNA sequence: TGTGCCAGCACCGGCCCTACTACCGGGTTGGGAGATACGCAGTATTTT. Protein sequence: CASTGPTTGLGDTQYF. The V gene is TRBV9, the J gene TRBJ2-3; D is unresolved. Trimming cost V 6 bases and J 5 bases, with 22 bases left between them. Germline V gives CDR1 SGDLS, CDR2 YYNGEE. The CDR3 covers 16 residues.

The chain links TRBV6-2 or TRBV6-3 to TRBJ2-1; D possibly corresponds to TRBD1 (5 bases). The germline V gene encodes CDR1 MNHEY and CDR2 SVGEGT. V was trimmed by 2 bases and J by 4 bases, leaving 9 bases between them. The CDR3 has 14 amino acids. CDR3 sequence: CASSYGARYNEQFF. CDR3 sequence (DNA): TGTGCCAGCAGTTACGGGGCTAGATACAATGAGCAGTTCTTC.